The T cell receptor (beta chain) under discussion was sequenced for a study of blood T cells in healthy people across ages. A second PCR of roughly 7 to 11 cycles used a sample-barcoded 5' primer and a J-beta primer mix. TCRdb independently ran MiXCR on the 5' RACE reads; one entry per CDR3 protein. The sample has fewer than 800,000 distinct CDR3 sequences, more than 20% seen once; the top ten hold roughly 3.6%. The CDR3 has 20 amino acids. Per the germline V gene, CDR1 is MNHEY and CDR2 is SMNVEV (reference sequence). Trimming removed 2 bases from V and 2 bases from J; junction bases left unmatched: 12. This clonotype has a count of ten or more.

This TCR derives from a man in his 70s in good health. The source material was blood. The genes are TRBV27 and TRBJ2-6; 10 nucleotides match TRBD1. The CDR3 DNA follows: TGTGCCAGCAGTTTAAGTTTTGGGGGACAGGGGTCTCCTGGGGCCAACGTCCTGACTTTC. Protein sequence: CASSLSFGGQGSPGANVLTF.